The source of this TCR beta chain is a study of shared clonotypes between healthy human individuals. The authors distributed each subset's genomic DNA evenly over several immunoSEQ plates. Sequenced by immunoSEQ multiplex PCR; TCRdb stores in-frame clones only, minus some. This sample has 2,500,000 or so clones; just over 90% occur once, and the top ten carry 0.14%. Germline trimming cut 10 bases from V and 2 bases from J; bases unmatched to any gene: 10. The CDR3 has 15 amino acids. Per germline, CDR1 LNHDA and CDR2 SQIVND (reference sequence). The specimen was naive CD4+ T cells sorted from blood. Subset here: CD45RA+ positively selected. The sequence was collected from a man aged 18 to 35 in good health. The chain combines TRBV19 with TRBJ2-2, with 7 nucleotides matching TRBD1. CDR3: CATATGTVNTGELFF. The DNA of the CDR3 is TGTGCCACCGCTACCGGGACAGTTAACACCGGGGAGCTGTTTTTT.